The T cell receptor beta chain described here comes from a study of shared clonotypes between healthy human individuals. About the research overall: Donor ages ranged 18 to 49 years: a couple of women, a few men.

The germline gives CDR1 SGHNT, CDR2 YYREEE (reference sequence). This CDR3 contains 15 residues. The ends were cut back, 0 bases at V and 8 bases at J, with 17 bases in the middle. Nashville, Tennessee was home to all donors, each a Caucasian adult. Here immunoSEQ multiplex PCR was the method, and the copy in TCRdb shows in-frame clones only, minus some. Here the sample spans fewer than 3 million clones, around 92% being singletons. General study results and limits: Shared clonotypes across all four donors exceeded non-shared ones in generation probability. Among donors, the sharing of clonotypes was expected to be influenced by sequencing depth.

This clone came up once. Its specificity is unknown. Material: naive CD4+ T cells from PBMCs. Specified subset: CD45RA+ positively selected. The chain combines TRBV5-4 with TRBJ1-2; D gene ambiguous. This sequence originates from a man in his late teens or twenties in good health. Some clones in this sample may be carry-over from other donors' samples. The CDR3 is CASSLVLGAQQGYTF. CDR3 nucleotides: TGTGCCAGCAGCTTGGTATTGGGCGCCCAGCAAGGCTACACCTTC.